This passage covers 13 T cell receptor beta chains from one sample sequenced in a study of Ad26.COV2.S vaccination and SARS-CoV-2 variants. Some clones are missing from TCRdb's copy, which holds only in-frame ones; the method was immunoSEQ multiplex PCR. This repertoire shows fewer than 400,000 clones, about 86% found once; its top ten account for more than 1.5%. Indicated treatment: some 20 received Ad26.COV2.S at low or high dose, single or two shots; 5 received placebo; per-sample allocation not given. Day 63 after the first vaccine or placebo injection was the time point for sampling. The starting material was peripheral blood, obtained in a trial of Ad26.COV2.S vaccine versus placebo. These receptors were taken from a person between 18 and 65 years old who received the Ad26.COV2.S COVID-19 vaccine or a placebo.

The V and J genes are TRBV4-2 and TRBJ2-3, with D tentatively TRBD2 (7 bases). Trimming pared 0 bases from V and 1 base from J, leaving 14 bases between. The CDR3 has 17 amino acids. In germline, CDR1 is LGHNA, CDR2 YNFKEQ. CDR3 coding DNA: TGTGCCAGCAGCCAAGAGAGGGGGGGGCGAGGCACAGATACGCAGTATTTT. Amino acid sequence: CASSQERGGRGTDTQYF.

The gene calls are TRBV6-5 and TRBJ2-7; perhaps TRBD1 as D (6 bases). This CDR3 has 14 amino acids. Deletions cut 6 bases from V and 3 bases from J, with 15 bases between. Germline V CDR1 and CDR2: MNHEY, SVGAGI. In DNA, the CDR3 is TGTGCCAGCAGACAGGGATCTTTGGGCTACGAGCAGTACTTC. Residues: CASRQGSLGYEQYF.

CDR3 DNA: TGTGCCAGCAGAGAAGGTTTGAGCACAGATACGCAGTATTTT. Encoded protein: CASREGLSTDTQYF. The V and J genes are TRBV7-2 and TRBJ2-3; D is unclear. Deletions cut 6 bases from V and 0 bases from J, with 10 bases between. This CDR3 is 14 amino acids long. Looked up from germline, CDR1 is SGHTA and CDR2 is FQGNSA.

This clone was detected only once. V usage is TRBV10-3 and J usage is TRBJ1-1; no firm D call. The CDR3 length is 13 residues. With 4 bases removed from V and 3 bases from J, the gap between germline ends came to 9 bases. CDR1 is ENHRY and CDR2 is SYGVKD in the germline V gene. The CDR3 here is CAISVGLDTEAFF. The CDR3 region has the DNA TGTGCCATCAGTGTAGGGTTGGACACTGAAGCTTTCTTT.

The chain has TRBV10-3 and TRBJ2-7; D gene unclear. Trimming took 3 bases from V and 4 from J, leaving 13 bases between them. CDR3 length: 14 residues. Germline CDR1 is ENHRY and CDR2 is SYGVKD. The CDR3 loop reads CAISELDGLYEQYF. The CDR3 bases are TGTGCCATCAGTGAATTGGACGGGCTTTACGAGCAGTACTTC.

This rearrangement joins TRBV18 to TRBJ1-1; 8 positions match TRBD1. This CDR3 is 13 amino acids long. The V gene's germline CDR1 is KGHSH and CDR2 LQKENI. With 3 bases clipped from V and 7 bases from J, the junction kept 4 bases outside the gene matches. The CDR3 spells CASSPGTGFEAFF. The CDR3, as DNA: TGTGCCAGCTCACCCGGGACAGGTTTTGAAGCTTTCTTT.

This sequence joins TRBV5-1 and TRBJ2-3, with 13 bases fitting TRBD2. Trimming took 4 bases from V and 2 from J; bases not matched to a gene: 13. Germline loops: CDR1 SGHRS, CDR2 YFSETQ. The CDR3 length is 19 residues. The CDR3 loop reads CASSLAAGTSGANTDTQYF. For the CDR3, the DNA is TGCGCCAGCAGCCTGGCAGCCGGGACTAGCGGGGCGAACACAGATACGCAGTATTTT.

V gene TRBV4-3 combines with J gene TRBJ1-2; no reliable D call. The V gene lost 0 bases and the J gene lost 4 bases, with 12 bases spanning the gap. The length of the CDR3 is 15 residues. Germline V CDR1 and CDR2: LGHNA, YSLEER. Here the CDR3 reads CASSQEALQTYGYTF. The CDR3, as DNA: TGCGCCAGCAGCCAAGAGGCATTACAAACCTATGGCTACACCTTC.

The CDR3 DNA sequence: TGTGCCAGCAGCTTACCGGGAACTAACTATGGCTACACCTTC. The encoded protein is CASSLPGTNYGYTF. The chain is built from TRBV7-2 and TRBJ1-2, with no clear D. The CDR3 covers 14 residues. Germline-derived CDR1 and CDR2 are SGHTA and FQGNSA. Trimming removed 2 bases at V and 0 bases at J, with 7 bases between.

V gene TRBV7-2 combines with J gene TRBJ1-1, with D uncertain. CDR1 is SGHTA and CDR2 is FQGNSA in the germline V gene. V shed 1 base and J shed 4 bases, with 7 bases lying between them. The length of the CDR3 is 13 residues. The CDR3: CASSLELITEAFF. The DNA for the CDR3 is TGTGCCAGCAGCTTAGAATTAATCACTGAAGCTTTCTTT. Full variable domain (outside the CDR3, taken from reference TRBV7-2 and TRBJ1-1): GAGVSQSPSNKVTEKGKDVELRCDPISGHTALYWYRQSLGQGLEFLIYFQGNSAPDKSGLPSDRFSAERTGGSVSTLTIQRTQQEDSAVYLCASSLELITEAFFGQGTRLTVV.

In DNA form, the CDR3 reads TGTGCCAGCAGCCGAAGCGGGGGGGCCCCAAGGACCTACAATGAGCAGTTCTTC. Amino acid sequence: CASSRSGGAPRTYNEQFF. The genes are TRBV9 and TRBJ2-1; 10 bases agree with TRBD2. The CDR3 loop spans 18 amino acids. The J segment lost 2 bases and the V segment lost 4 bases, leaving 12 bases of the junction unmatched. The V gene's germline CDR1 is SGDLS and CDR2 YYNGEE.

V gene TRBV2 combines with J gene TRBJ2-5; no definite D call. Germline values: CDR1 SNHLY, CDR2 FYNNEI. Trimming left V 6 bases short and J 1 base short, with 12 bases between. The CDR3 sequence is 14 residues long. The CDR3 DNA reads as TGTGCCAGCAGGGAGACACTGACCCAAGAGACCCAGTACTTC. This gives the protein CASRETLTQETQYF.

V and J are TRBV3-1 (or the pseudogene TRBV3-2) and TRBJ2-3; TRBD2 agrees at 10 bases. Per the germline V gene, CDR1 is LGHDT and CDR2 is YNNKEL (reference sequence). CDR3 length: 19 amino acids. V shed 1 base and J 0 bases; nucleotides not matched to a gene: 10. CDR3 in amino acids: CASSQGELAGCLSTDTQYF. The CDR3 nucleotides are TGTGCCAGCAGCCAAGGGGAACTAGCGGGGTGCTTAAGCACAGATACGCAGTATTTT.